This TCR beta chain was identified in a study of blood T cells in healthy people across ages. The second PCR ran about 6 to 12 cycles with a sample-barcoded 5' primer and J-beta primers. TCRdb processed the 5' RACE reads anew with MiXCR; each CDR3 protein has one entry. The sample carries over 1.5 million distinct CDR3 sequences, around half recorded once. This CDR3 region has 14 residues. With V trimmed by 5 bases and J by 6 bases, 6 bases remained unmatched. The germline CDR1 and CDR2 sequences are SGHTA and FQGNSA. This receptor was identified in a woman in her forties in good health. The specimen sequenced was blood. The chain carries TRBV7-2 and TRBJ1-2, with 10 bases fitting TRBD1. The CDR3 DNA is TGTGCCAGCAGCACGCGACAGGGGGCACATGGCTACACCTTC. The encoded protein is CASSTRQGAHGYTF. The full variable domain, rest sourced from reference TRBV7-2 and TRBJ1-2, is GAGVSQSPSNKVTEKGKDVELRCDPISGHTALYWYRQSLGQGLEFLIYFQGNSAPDKSGLPSDRFSAERTGGSVSTLTIQRTQQEDSAVYLCASSTRQGAHGYTFGSGTRLTVV.